These 2 T cell receptor beta chains originate from one sample sequenced in a study of blood T cells in healthy people across ages. Primers used in a second PCR of about 6 to 11 cycles were a sample-barcoded 5' primer and a J-beta primer mix. TCRdb reanalysed the 5' RACE reads using MiXCR and keeps one entry per CDR3 protein. The top ten hold around 0.7% of the sample, which has fewer than 1,200,000 distinct CDR3 sequences, approximately 25% seen once. These data also featured in a second study, about T cells of mothers and their children.

The sequencing sample was made of blood. The source is a girl under 10 years old in good health.

This clonotype was found a few times. The rearrangement joins TRBV5-4 to TRBJ2-1, with a weak D call TRBD2 (6 bases). Trimming stripped 3 bases from V and 6 bases from J, with 13 bases between. CDR1 is SGHNT and CDR2 is YYREEE in the germline V gene (reference sequence). This CDR3 spans 14 amino acids. The CDR3 DNA reads TGTGCCAGCAGCTCCGGCGGACTACTCAATGAGCAGTTCTTC. It encodes CASSSGGLLNEQFF.

In this sample, this clonotype turned up many times. This chain uses TRBV6-1 with TRBJ1-1; D call uncertain. Germline V lookup: CDR1 MNHNS, CDR2 SASEGT. The CDR3 has 16 amino acids. V gave up 6 bases and J gave up 5 bases, with 22 bases separating them. CDR3 protein: CASSGVVSGLGTEAFF. DNA of the CDR3: TGTGCCAGCAGCGGGGTGGTTAGCGGATTGGGTACTGAAGCTTTCTTT.